This T cell receptor (beta chain) was recorded in a study of cytomegalovirus exposure and HLA in healthy donors. With 60 Vbeta and 13 Jbeta primers, the PCR was carried out. Repertoires were generated with immunoSEQ multiplex PCR, while TCRdb's copy carries only in-frame clones and drops some. The sample has about 150,000 clones, around two thirds seen once; the top ten hold 2.1%. V dropped 2 bases and J dropped 6 bases, with 16 bases sitting between them. The germline V gene has CDR1 MDHEN and CDR2 SYDVKM. The CDR3 consists of 16 residues. This clone was detected once. The V call is TRBV28, the J call TRBJ2-2; possibly TRBD2 for D (6 bases). The specimen sequenced was PBMCs. This clonotype was sampled from a woman aged 55-70 years in good health and CMV-seropositive. The CDR3 DNA is TGTGCCAGCAGTTTAAGGGGTGGAGGGTACGCCGGGGAGCTGTTTTTT. Amino acid sequence: CASSLRGGGYAGELFF.